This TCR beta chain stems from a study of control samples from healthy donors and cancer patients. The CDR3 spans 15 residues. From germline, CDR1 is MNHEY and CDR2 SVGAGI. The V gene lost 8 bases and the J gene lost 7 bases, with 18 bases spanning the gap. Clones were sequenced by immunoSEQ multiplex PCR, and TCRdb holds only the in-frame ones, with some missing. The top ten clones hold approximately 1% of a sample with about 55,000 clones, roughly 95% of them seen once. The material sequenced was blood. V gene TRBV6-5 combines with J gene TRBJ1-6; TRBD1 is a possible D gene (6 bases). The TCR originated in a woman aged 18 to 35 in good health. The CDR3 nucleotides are TGTGCCAGCCTCCGGGGGGGCGATAGAAATTCACCCCTCCACTTT. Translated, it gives CASLRGGDRNSPLHF.